This TCR beta chain derives from a study of PD-L1 blockade in urothelial cancer. The study's findings and limits: Tumor-associated clones in blood expanded more at 3 weeks in durable-benefit patients.

TCRdb's table, derived via immunoSEQ multiplex PCR, lists solely in-frame clones and lacks some. Of 100,000 or so clones in the sample, approximately 85% are singletons; the top ten hold roughly 2.3%. There are 14 residues in the CDR3. CDR1 is GTSNPN and CDR2 is SVGIG in the germline V gene (reference sequence). Trimming cost V 3 bases and J 8 bases, with 14 bases left between them. This clone was seen ten or more times. Its antigen is not known. Distinct nucleotide sequences in the sample also encode this CDR3. This TCR derives from a man in his fifties or sixties with urothelial cancer. The chain links TRBV30 to TRBJ1-6, with D maybe TRBD1 (5 bases). The sample was PBMCs, taken around atezolizumab (anti-PD-L1) treatment. This CDR3 reads CAWSLGQPYSPLHF. Here the CDR3 DNA reads TGTGCCTGGAGCCTGGGGCAGCCCTATTCACCCCTCCACTTT.